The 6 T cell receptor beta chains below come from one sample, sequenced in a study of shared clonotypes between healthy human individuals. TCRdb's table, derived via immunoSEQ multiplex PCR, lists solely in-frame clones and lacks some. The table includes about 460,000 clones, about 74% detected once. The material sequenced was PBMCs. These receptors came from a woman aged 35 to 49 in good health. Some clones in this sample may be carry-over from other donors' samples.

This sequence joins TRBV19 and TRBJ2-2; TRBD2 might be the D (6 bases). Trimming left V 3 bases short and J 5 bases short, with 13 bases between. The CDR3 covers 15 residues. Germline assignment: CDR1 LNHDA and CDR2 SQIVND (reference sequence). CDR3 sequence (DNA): TGTGCCAGTAGTATCGGGGGAGGCGGGACCGGGGAGCTGTTTTTT. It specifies CASSIGGGGTGELFF. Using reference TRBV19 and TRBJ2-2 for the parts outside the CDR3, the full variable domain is DGGITQSPKYLFRKEGQNVTLSCEQNLNHDAMYWYRQDPGQGLRLIYYSQIVNDFQKGDIAEGYSVSREKKESFPLTVTSAQKNPTAFYLCASSIGGGGTGELFFGEGSRLTVL.

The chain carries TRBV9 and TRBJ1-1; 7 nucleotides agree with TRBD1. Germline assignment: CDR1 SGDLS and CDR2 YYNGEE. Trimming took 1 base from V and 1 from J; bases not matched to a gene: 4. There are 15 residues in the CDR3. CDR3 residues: CASSVLPGGNTEAFF. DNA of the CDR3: TGTGCCAGCAGCGTATTGCCAGGGGGGAACACTGAAGCTTTCTTT.

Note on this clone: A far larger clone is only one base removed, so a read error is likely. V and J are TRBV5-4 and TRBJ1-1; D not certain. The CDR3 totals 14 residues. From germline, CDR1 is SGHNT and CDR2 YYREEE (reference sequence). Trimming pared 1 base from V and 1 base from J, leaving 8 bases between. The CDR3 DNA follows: TGTGCCAGCAGCTTGCTAGAGACGAACACTGAAGCTTTCTTT. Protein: CASSLLETNTEAFF.

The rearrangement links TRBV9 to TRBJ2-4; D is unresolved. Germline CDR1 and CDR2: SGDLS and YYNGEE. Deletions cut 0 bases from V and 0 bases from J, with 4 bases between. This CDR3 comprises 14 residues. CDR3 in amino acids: CASSVDLAKNIQYF. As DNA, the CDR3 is TGTGCCAGCAGCGTAGATCTAGCCAAAAACATTCAGTACTTC.

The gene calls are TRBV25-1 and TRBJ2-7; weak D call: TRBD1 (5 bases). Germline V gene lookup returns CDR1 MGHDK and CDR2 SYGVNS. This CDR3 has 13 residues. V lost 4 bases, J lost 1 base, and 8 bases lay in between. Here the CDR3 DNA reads TGTGCCAGCAGTGCTGCAGGGTCCTACGAGCAGTACTTC. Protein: CASSAAGSYEQYF.

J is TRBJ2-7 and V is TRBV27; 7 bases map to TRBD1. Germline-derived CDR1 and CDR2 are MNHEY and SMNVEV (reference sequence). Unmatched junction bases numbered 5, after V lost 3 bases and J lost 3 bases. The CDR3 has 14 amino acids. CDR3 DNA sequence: TGTGCCAGCAGTTTCCGACAGGGCCTCTACGAGCAGTACTTC. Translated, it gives CASSFRQGLYEQYF.